This passage covers 18 T cell receptor beta chains from one sample sequenced in a study of T cell responses to AZD1222 COVID-19 vaccine. The assay was immunoSEQ multiplex PCR, and TCRdb's table has in-frame clones only and misses some. The sample holds around 90,000 clones, 80% to 90% seen once. The sample in question was peripheral blood, obtained on day 0 of AZD1222 vaccination. The receptor source for this set is an adult in good health.

The sample holds one count of this clone. The gene calls are TRBV9 and TRBJ1-1; a weak D match, TRBD1 (5 bases). V was clipped by 7 bases and J by 4 bases, with 14 bases between them. CDR3 length: 13 residues. The germline gives CDR1 SGDLS, CDR2 YYNGEE. CDR3 residues: CASEGWLGTEAFF. CDR3 bases: TGTGCCAGCGAGGGGTGGTTGGGCACTGAAGCTTTCTTT.

The genes are TRBV12-2 and TRBJ2-2; the DNA was not used to check the table's D call, TRBD2. TRBV12-2 is a documented pseudogene. The CDR3 is made up of 13 amino acids. DNA of the CDR3: TGTGCAAGTCGCTTCAGCGGGAGGGGGGAGCTGTTTTTT. Its protein product is CASRFSGRGELFF.

The gene calls are TRBV6-5 and TRBJ2-1; TRBD2 aligns across 11 bases. CDR1 and CDR2 (germline): MNHEY, SVGAGI. The length of the CDR3 is 16 residues. Trimming cost V 0 bases and J 7 bases; bases outside gene matches: 5. The CDR3 here is CASSYSILAGGNEQFF. The CDR3 region has the DNA TGTGCCAGCAGTTACTCGATCCTAGCGGGGGGAAATGAGCAGTTCTTC.

J is TRBJ1-5 and V is TRBV27; D unclear. V lost 6 bases, J lost 6 bases, and 12 bases lay in between. Per germline, CDR1 MNHEY and CDR2 SMNVEV (reference sequence). The CDR3 loop spans 13 amino acids. The CDR3 nucleotides are TGTGCCAGCAGCCCAGTGAGTTTTCAGCCCCAGCATTTT. It encodes CASSPVSFQPQHF.

This chain links TRBV5-1 with TRBJ1-2, with 9 bases matching TRBD1. Germline-derived CDR1 and CDR2 are SGHRS and YFSETQ. The CDR3 consists of 13 residues. The J segment lost 8 bases and the V segment lost 4 bases, leaving 6 bases of the junction unmatched. The CDR3 DNA is TGCGCCAGCAGCATCGGACAGGGGCGAGGCTACACCTTC. The encoded protein is CASSIGQGRGYTF.

The chain employs TRBV4-1 and TRBJ1-1, with D hard to call. V was shortened by 1 base and J by 0 bases, with 6 bases between the two germline ends. The germline V gene encodes CDR1 MGHRA and CDR2 YSYEKL. CDR3 size: 14 residues. The CDR3: CASSQVALNTEAFF. The CDR3, as DNA: TGCGCCAGCAGCCAAGTAGCTCTGAACACTGAAGCTTTCTTT.

This chain uses TRBV30 with TRBJ1-6, with D uncertain. Germline V lookup: CDR1 GTSNPN, CDR2 SVGIG (reference sequence). V was cut by 2 bases and J by 7 bases, with 12 bases left in between. The CDR3 has 14 residues. The CDR3: CAWSKERPNSPLHF. CDR3 bases: TGTGCCTGGAGTAAAGAACGACCCAATTCACCCCTCCACTTT.

The V and J genes are TRBV29-1 and TRBJ1-6, with D possibly matching TRBD1 (5 bases). CDR1 and CDR2 from the germline V gene are SQVTM and ANQGSEA. V lost 6 bases and J 7 bases, leaving 16 bases between the germline ends. The CDR3 runs to 14 residues. CDR3: CSVETTGRNSPLHF. The CDR3, as DNA: TGCAGCGTCGAAACAACGGGACGGAATTCACCCCTCCACTTT.

The chain has TRBV19 and TRBJ1-6; D perhaps matches TRBD1 (5 bases). The V and J ends lost 6 bases and 9 bases respectively, with 15 bases between them. The CDR3 loop spans 14 amino acids. The germline gives CDR1 LNHDA, CDR2 SQIVND (reference sequence). DNA for the CDR3: TGTGCCAGTAGCGGGACGGACGTTAGTTCACCCCTCCACTTT. This gives the protein CASSGTDVSSPLHF.

The gene calls are TRBV11-2 and TRBJ1-2; D unclear. CDR1 is SGHAT and CDR2 is FQNNGV in the germline V gene. V gave up 0 bases and J gave up 8 bases, with 16 bases separating them. The CDR3 has 15 amino acids. The CDR3 region is CASSLDRVRHGGYTF. The CDR3 DNA follows: TGTGCCAGCAGCTTAGATCGAGTCCGGCATGGGGGCTACACCTTC. Supplemented by reference TRBV11-2 and TRBJ1-2, the full variable domain reads EAGVAQSPRYKIIEKRQSVAFWCNPISGHATLYWYQQILGQGPKLLIQFQNNGVVDDSQLPKDRFSAERLKGVDSTLKIQPAKLEDSAVYLCASSLDRVRHGGYTFGSGTRLTVV.

This chain links TRBV12-3 or TRBV12-4 with TRBJ1-3; no clear D. V was clipped by 11 bases and J by 1 base, with 9 bases between them. This CDR3 spans 12 amino acids. The CDR3 protein is CAGRSSGNTIYF. The CDR3 nucleotides are TGTGCCGGACGAAGTTCTGGAAACACCATATATTTT.

The chain carries TRBV7-6 and TRBJ2-7; 14 nucleotides line up with TRBD2. Germline V gene sequence: CDR1 SGHVS, CDR2 FNYEAQ. Germline trimming cut 5 bases from V and 7 bases from J; bases unmatched to any gene: 10. This CDR3 has 16 residues. The CDR3: CASSRTSGGPAGEQYF. The CDR3 DNA follows: TGTGCCAGCAGCAGGACTAGCGGGGGGCCCGCTGGGGAGCAGTACTTC.

The gene calls are TRBV12-3 or TRBV12-4 and TRBJ2-5; 7 nucleotides line up with TRBD1. Trimming removed 6 bases from V and 3 bases from J; junction bases left unmatched: 4. The CDR3 extends over 13 amino acids. CDR3 protein: CASSRDRKETQYF. CDR3 bases: TGTGCCAGCAGCCGGGACAGAAAAGAGACCCAGTACTTC.

The V call is TRBV19, the J call TRBJ2-3, with TRBD1 as a possible D gene (7 bases). The CDR3 extends over 16 amino acids. Germline-derived CDR1 and CDR2 are LNHDA and SQIVND (reference sequence). V lost 3 bases, J lost 10 bases, and 23 bases lay in between. CDR3 residues: CASSIQTGSWGVAQYF. The CDR3 nucleotides read TGTGCCAGTAGTATCCAGACAGGGAGTTGGGGGGTGGCGCAGTATTTT.

The V gene is TRBV7-8, the J gene TRBJ2-2, with unresolved D. V lost 2 bases and J 6 bases, leaving 7 bases between the germline ends. The CDR3 covers 13 residues. Germline lookup yields CDR1 SGHVS and CDR2 FQNEAQ. Here the CDR3 reads CASSLLSPGELFF. The CDR3 coding sequence is TGTGCCAGCAGCTTATTAAGCCCCGGGGAGCTGTTTTTT.

The chain is built from TRBV6-5 and TRBJ2-6; the D is unclear. The CDR3 runs 12 residues. The V gene's germline CDR1 is MNHEY and CDR2 SVGAGI. Trimming took 7 bases from V and 3 from J, leaving 4 bases between them. CDR3 DNA sequence: TGTGCCAGCAAGGGTGGGGCCAACGTCCTGACTTTC. Translating gives CASKGGANVLTF.

In DNA form, the CDR3 reads TGTGCCAGCAGTTACTCGGGGGGGAACACTGAAGCTTTCTTT. Translation: CASSYSGGNTEAFF. The rearrangement uses TRBV6-5 and TRBJ1-1; TRBD1 might be the D (5 bases). From germline, CDR1 is MNHEY and CDR2 SVGAGI. Trimming shortened V by 0 bases and J by 1 base, and 6 bases separated the two germline ends. The CDR3 length is 14 residues.

The chain combines TRBV5-1 with TRBJ2-2; tentatively, D is TRBD1 (6 bases). CDR1 and CDR2 from the germline V gene are SGHRS and YFSETQ. Trimming took 6 bases from V and 1 from J, leaving 10 bases between them. CDR3 size: 14 residues. This chain's CDR3 is CASTPGQNTGELFF. The CDR3 region has the DNA TGCGCCAGCACCCCGGGACAGAACACCGGGGAGCTGTTTTTT. The whole variable domain, remainder taken from reference TRBV5-1 and TRBJ2-2, is KAGVTQTPRYLIKTRGQQVTLSCSPISGHRSVSWYQQTPGQGLQFLFEYFSETQRNKGNFPGRFSGRQFSNSRSEMNVSTLELGDSALYLCASTPGQNTGELFFGEGSRLTVL.